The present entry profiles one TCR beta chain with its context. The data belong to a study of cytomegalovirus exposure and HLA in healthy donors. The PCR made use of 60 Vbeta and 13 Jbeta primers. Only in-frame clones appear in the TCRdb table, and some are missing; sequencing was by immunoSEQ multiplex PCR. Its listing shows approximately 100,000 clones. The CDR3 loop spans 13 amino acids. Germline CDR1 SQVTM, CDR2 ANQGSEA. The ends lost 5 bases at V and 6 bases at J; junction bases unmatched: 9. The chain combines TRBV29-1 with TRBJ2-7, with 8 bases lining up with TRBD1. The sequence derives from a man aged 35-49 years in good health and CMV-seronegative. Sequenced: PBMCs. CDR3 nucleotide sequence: TGCAGCGTTACACAGGGGGGATCGACCGAGCAGTACTTC. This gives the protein CSVTQGGSTEQYF.